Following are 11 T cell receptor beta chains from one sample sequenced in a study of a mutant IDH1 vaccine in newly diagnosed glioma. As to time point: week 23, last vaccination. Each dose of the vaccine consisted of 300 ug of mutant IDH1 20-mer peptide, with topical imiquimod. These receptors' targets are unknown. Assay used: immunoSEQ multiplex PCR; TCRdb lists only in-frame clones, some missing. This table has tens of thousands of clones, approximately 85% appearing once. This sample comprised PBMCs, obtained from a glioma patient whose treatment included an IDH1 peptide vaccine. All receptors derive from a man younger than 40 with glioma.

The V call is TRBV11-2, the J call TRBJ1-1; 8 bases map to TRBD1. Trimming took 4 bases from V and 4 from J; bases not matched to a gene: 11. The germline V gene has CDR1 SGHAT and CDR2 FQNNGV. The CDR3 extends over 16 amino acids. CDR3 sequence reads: CASSSSGGWRFTEAFF. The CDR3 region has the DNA TGTGCCAGCAGCTCATCAGGGGGCTGGAGATTCACTGAAGCTTTCTTT.

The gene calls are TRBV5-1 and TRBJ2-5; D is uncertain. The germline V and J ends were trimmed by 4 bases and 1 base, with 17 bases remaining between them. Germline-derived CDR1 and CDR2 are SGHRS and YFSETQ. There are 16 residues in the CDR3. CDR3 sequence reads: CASSLGSGSFQETQYF. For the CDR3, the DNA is TGCGCCAGCAGCCTGGGCTCGGGCAGCTTCCAAGAGACCCAGTACTTC.

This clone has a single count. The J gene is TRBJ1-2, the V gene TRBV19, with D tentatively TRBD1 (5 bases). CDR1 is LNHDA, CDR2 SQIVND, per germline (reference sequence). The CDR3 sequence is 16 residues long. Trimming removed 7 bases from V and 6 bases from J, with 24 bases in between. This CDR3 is CASIERGVGLRHGYTF. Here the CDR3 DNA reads TGTGCCAGTATCGAAAGGGGTGTGGGACTAAGGCATGGCTACACCTTC.

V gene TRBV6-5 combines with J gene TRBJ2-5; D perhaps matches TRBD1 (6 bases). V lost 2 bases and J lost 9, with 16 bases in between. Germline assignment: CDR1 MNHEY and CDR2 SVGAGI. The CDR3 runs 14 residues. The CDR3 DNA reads TGTGCCAGCAGTTACCGGCAGGGGACGAGGGCCCAGTACTTC. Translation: CASSYRQGTRAQYF.

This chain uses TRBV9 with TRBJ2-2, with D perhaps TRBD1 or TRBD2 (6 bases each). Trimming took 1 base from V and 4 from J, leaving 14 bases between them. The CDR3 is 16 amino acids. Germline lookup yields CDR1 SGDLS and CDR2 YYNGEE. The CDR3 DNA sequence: TGTGCCAGCAGCGTAACCGTCAGGGGAGGCACCGGGGAGCTGTTTTTT. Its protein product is CASSVTVRGGTGELFF.

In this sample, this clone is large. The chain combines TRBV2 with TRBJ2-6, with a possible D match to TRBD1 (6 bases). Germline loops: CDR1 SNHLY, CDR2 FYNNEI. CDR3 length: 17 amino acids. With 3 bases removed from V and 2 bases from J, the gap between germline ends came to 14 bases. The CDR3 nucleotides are TGTGCCAGCAGTGATCTGGGGGCGGTAACTGGGGCCAACGTCCTGACTTTC. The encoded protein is CASSDLGAVTGANVLTF.

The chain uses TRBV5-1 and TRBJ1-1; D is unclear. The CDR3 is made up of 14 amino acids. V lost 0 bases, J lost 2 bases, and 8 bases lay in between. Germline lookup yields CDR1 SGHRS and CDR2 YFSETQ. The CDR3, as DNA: TGCGCCAGCAGCTTGGGACCCTCCAACACTGAAGCTTTCTTT. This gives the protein CASSLGPSNTEAFF.

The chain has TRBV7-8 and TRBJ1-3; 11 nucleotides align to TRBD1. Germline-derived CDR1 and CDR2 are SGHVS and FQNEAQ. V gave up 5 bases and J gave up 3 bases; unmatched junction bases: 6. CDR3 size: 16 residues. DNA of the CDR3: TGTGCCAGCAGCGCTAGGGACAGGGGGTTTGGAAACACCATATATTTT. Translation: CASSARDRGFGNTIYF. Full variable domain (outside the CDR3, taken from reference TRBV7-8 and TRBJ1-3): GAGVSQSPRYKVAKRGQDVALRCDPISGHVSLFWYQQALGQGPEFLTYFQNEAQLDKSGLPSDRFFAERPEGSVSTLKIQRTQQEDSAVYLCASSARDRGFGNTIYFGEGSWLTVV.

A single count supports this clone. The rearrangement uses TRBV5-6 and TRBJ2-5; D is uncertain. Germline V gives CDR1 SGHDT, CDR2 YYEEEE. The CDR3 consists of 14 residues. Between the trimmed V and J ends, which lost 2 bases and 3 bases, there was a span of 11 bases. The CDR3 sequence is CASSLYDQEETQYF. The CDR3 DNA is TGTGCCAGCAGCTTATATGATCAGGAAGAGACCCAGTACTTC.

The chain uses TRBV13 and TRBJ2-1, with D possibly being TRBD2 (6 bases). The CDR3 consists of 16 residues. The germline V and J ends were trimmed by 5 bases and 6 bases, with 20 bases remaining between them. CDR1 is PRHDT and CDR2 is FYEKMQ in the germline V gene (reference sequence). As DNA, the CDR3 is TGTGCCAGCAGCCCCTTTGGGGAGGATCGGGTCAATGAGCAGTTCTTC. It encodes CASSPFGEDRVNEQFF.

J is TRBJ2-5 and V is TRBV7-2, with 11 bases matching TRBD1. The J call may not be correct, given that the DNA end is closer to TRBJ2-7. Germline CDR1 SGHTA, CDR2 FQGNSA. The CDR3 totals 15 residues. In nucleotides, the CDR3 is TGTGCCAGCAGTCGCCCGGGACAGGGGGTATACGAGCAGTACTTC. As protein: CASSRPGQGVYEQYF.